This TCR beta chain comes out of a study of blood T cell repertoires in COVID-19. In the study overall: Spain, Italy and the United States supplied samples that represented acute and convalescent COVID-19.

This clone was seen once. In the authors' workflow: Amplified reference gene primers provided the basis for estimating nucleated cell counts. Clones were sequenced by immunoSEQ multiplex PCR, and TCRdb holds only the in-frame ones, with some missing. D and trimming come from the DNA, and the V and J calls and clone size come from that table. The sample has around 360,000 clones, more than 75% seen once. Those enrolled in Seattle joined during active infection and were followed longitudinally afterward. The TCR sequence derives from a woman aged 25-40 years with COVID-19, enrolled during active disease. The material sequenced was peripheral blood.

CDR3 sequence reads: CASSESLADSYEQYF. The CDR3 region has the DNA TGTGCCAGCAGTGAATCCCTTGCAGACTCCTACGAGCAGTACTTC. V and J are TRBV25-1 and TRBJ2-7; D unresolved. CDR3 size: 15 residues. Germline-derived CDR1 and CDR2 are MGHDK and SYGVNS. Between the trimmed V and J ends, which lost 1 base and 0 bases, there was a span of 10 bases.